These T cell receptor beta chains were read from a single sample in a study of blood T cells in healthy people across ages. TCRdb recomputed calls from the 5' RACE reads with MiXCR, one row per CDR3 protein. The sample holds nearly 800,000 distinct CDR3 sequences, 20% to 30% seen once. These records were also assigned to another study, of T cells of mothers and their children.

What was sequenced was blood. Receptors originate from a boy younger than 18 in good health. Each CDR3 is given with its conserved first and last residue.

v_call: TRBV29-1; cdr3_aa: CSAGTGGNSPLHF
v_call: TRBV7-2; cdr3_aa: CASSLPPGQGAMEYF
v_call: TRBV7-2; cdr3_aa: CASSSRTGWSEQYF
v_call: TRBV20-1; cdr3_aa: CSAREPKGIGNTIYF
v_call: TRBV6-1; cdr3_aa: CASSEALGADTQYF
v_call: TRBV7-2; cdr3_aa: CASSNSHSGANVLTF
v_call: TRBV29-1; cdr3_aa: CSVEALSGINTGELFF
v_call: TRBV6-5; cdr3_aa: CASSYSTTGDYGYTF
v_call: TRBV5-5; cdr3_aa: CASSLSSALRNYEQYF
v_call: TRBV7-9; cdr3_aa: CASSLGVRELNEQFF
v_call: TRBV4-3; cdr3_aa: CASSQHRVRDTEAFF
v_call: TRBV11-2; cdr3_aa: CASSLGPAGGSGETQYF
v_call: TRBV6-4; cdr3_aa: CASSDPRASGYRETQYF
v_call: TRBV10-3; cdr3_aa: CAISEVGGGETQYF
v_call: TRBV27; cdr3_aa: CASTSRAGLQETQYF
v_call: TRBV7-2; cdr3_aa: CASSLSHEDLYEQYF
v_call: TRBV12-3/TRBV12-4; cdr3_aa: CASNLSGGRETQYF
v_call: TRBV4-1; cdr3_aa: CASSLRTSALSSTDTQYF
v_call: TRBV11-2; cdr3_aa: CASSLDPLNTGELFF